This TCR beta chain was recovered during a study of blood T cell repertoires in COVID-19. Looking at the study overall: Sources were T cells, B-cell-depleted T cells, or PBMCs; the material itself was cDNA or gDNA.

The CDR3 is made up of 14 amino acids. Trimming removed 6 bases at V and 5 bases at J, with 13 bases between. Germline V CDR1 and CDR2: MNHNY, SVGAGI (reference sequence). In the source study's methods: The authors estimated nucleated cell counts from reference gene primer amplification. Measured with immunoSEQ multiplex PCR; TCRdb has only the in-frame clones, and not every one. V and J calls and clone size are copied from that table; D and trimming were computed from the DNA. Of roughly 40,000 clones in the sample, roughly 90% were seen once. Sequenced: peripheral blood. The receptor comes from a human donor in a cohort sampled during active COVID-19. The rearrangement uses TRBV6-6 and TRBJ1-4; D uncertain. The chain's CDR3 is CASSYVRENEKLFF. DNA of the CDR3: TGTGCCAGCAGCTACGTTCGGGAAAATGAAAAACTGTTTTTT.